Included here is one T cell receptor beta chain sequence, with context. Sequencing used immunoSEQ multiplex PCR; TCRdb keeps in-frame clones, though not all of them. The repertoire holds 50,000 or so clones, about 91% seen once, with 8.5% to 9% in the top ten. Trimming took 1 base from V and 7 from J; bases not matched to a gene: 6. The length of the CDR3 is 14 residues. Germline assignment: CDR1 PRHDT and CDR2 FYEKMQ (reference sequence). The data were obtained in a study of OX40 agonist ivuxolimab in advanced cancers. Sequenced here: CD4+ or CD8+ T cells sorted from blood, sampled in a trial of the OX40 agonist ivuxolimab. This receptor was taken from an adult with an advanced solid tumor such as melanoma, head and neck, liver or kidney cancer. The genes are TRBV13 and TRBJ1-1; TRBD1 matches 7 bases. This chain's CDR3 is CASSLESGGDEAFF. For the CDR3, the DNA is TGTGCCAGCAGCTTAGAGTCAGGGGGTGATGAAGCTTTCTTT.